Sequencing of this T cell receptor (beta chain) was carried out in a study of blood T cell repertoires in COVID-19 (TCRdb year 2020). Notes on the research overall: Collaborator samples came from the United States, Italy and Spain and covered acute and convalescent phases of COVID-19. The prospective study material was composed of cDNA or gDNA derived from T cells, B-cell-depleted T cells, or PBMCs. Subjects who had been exposed to COVID-19, were actively infected with it, or had recovered from it provided the deeply sampled blood TCRbeta repertoires that made up the dataset. The repertoires were released in a freely available public database meant as a resource for research on the immune response to SARS-CoV-2. The samples were drawn from the first 160 participants of the ongoing ImmuneRACE study and from 950 to 1,500 subjects provided by 6 global collaborators. The sample metadata nearly always contained a de-identified subject ID, COVID-19 status, age in years and sex. Where HLA class I and class II types were available, the types were taken from metadata supplied by the sample provider, not from assay-based typing.

Comment on this clone: No antigen is known for it. No quality values exist for individual bases; no much larger clone is one base distant.

The immunoSEQ Assay, a bias-controlled multiplex PCR, was used to amplify TCRbeta CDR3 regions from genomic DNA. The source study handled its data this way. Within the assay, amplification of reference gene primers was used to estimate how many nucleated cells each sample contained. Sequence reads were collapsed and filtered to measure the absolute abundance of every unique TCRbeta CDR3 rearrangement. For each sample, productive Simpson clonality was calculated as the square root of Simpson's diversity index over productive rearrangements. In its TCRdb copy, this immuneACCESS table keeps in-frame sequences only and misses some clones. Where compared with another copy, unresolved V genes explain less than half of these, and the others have no known cause. V and J calls and clone size are copied from that table; D and trimming were computed from the DNA. A total of under 95,000 clones appear in this sample, approximately 85% of them only once. The biggest ten clones account for 3% to 3.5% of the sample.

The V end gives up 4 bases and the J end 3 bases, leaving 9 bases in the junction not matched to a gene. The CDR3 covers 15 residues, taking in both the cysteine and the phenylalanine. Kept here is only the CDR3 DNA, which spans 45 bases and is read in frame from base 1. As encoded in the germline V gene (reference sequence), CDR1 is SGHKS while CDR2 is YYEKEE. On the study overall, not on this receptor specifically: The quantity of clinical and demographic metadata differed by source and by participant and was supplied without curation.

One collaborating source in Seattle enrolled patients while the patients were actively infected and followed the patients over time throughout the course of disease. Each collaborating institution followed its own protocols to collect whole blood in K2EDTA tubes. For TCRbeta analysis, collaborators shipped samples in one of three forms: frozen whole blood, isolated PBMCs, or DNA extracted from either of those sample types. The sample consisted of peripheral blood. The rearrangement combines TRBV5-5 with TRBJ2-5, and 7 junctional nucleotides match TRBD2. This TCR was sampled from a woman at least 80 years old with COVID-19, enrolled during active disease. This receptor carries the CDR3 CASSPGGGLEETQYF. The bases read TGTGCCAGCAGCCCGGGGGGTGGTTTGGAAGAGACCCAGTACTTC.